These 5 T cell receptor beta chains were sequenced from one sample in a study of blood T cell repertoires in COVID-19. This table comes from immunoSEQ multiplex PCR, and its TCRdb copy is limited to in-frame clones, with some not included. The table has a few hundred thousand clones, around nine tenths seen once. The sample consisted of PBMCs or T cells enriched from blood (not recorded which). The source of these receptors is a woman aged 60 to 75 in a cohort exposed to, infected with or recovered from COVID-19 (not recorded which).

The V and J genes are TRBV6-2 or TRBV6-3 and TRBJ2-4; the match to TRBD2 covers 8 bases. In germline, CDR1 is MNHEY, CDR2 SVGEGT. The ends lost 6 bases at V and 2 bases at J; junction bases unmatched: 9. The CDR3 contains 16 residues. The CDR3 nucleotides read TGTGCCAGCAGCTCACCCCCGGGAGGGTCCAAAAACATTCAGTACTTC. This gives the protein CASSSPPGGSKNIQYF.

V gene TRBV7-4 combines with J gene TRBJ2-1, with 12 positions matching TRBD2. CDR1 SGHVT and CDR2 SQSDAQ come from the germline V gene. V was clipped by 2 bases and J by 6 bases; unmatched bases: 5. This CDR3 contains 16 residues. This CDR3 is CASSLRVGLAGNEQFF. CDR3 in DNA: TGTGCCAGCAGCTTAAGGGTGGGACTAGCGGGCAATGAGCAGTTCTTC.

This chain links TRBV19 with TRBJ1-6; D not resolved. The CDR3 is made up of 17 amino acids. The V gene's germline CDR1 is LNHDA and CDR2 SQIVND (reference sequence). V lost 1 base and J 9 bases, leaving 19 bases between the germline ends. CDR3 in amino acids: CASSIALVAAGISPLHF. The CDR3 DNA is TGTGCCAGTAGTATAGCCCTCGTCGCGGCGGGGATTTCACCCCTCCACTTT.

The chain uses TRBV15 and TRBJ1-5, with TRBD1 matching 8 bases. V lost 4 bases and J lost 11; bases outside the gene matches: 16. From germline, CDR1 is LNHNV and CDR2 YYDKDF (reference sequence). This CDR3 has 16 residues. Here the CDR3 DNA reads TGTGCCACCAGCATAGGACAGGGCGCTATCCTTAGGTCCCAGCATTTT. This translates into CATSIGQGAILRSQHF.

The chain uses TRBV5-1 and TRBJ1-1; 7 positions match TRBD1. Trimming at V came to 4 bases and at J to 1 base, leaving 10 bases not matched to a gene. CDR1 SGHRS and CDR2 YFSETQ come from the germline V gene. The CDR3 contains 16 residues. Written as DNA, the CDR3 is TGCGCCAGCAGCGCCTTCTCCGGGACAGCGAACACTGAAGCTTTCTTT. Translating it yields CASSAFSGTANTEAFF.